These T cell receptor beta chains were read from a single sample in a study of brain T cells in children with intractable seizures. TCRdb's copy holds only in-frame clones and misses some; the assay was immunoSEQ multiplex PCR. The data show hundreds of thousands of clones, with about 94% seen just once and approximately 5% held by the top ten. The starting material was peripheral blood, obtained 4 to 6 months after surgery. These TCRs come from a boy younger than two with tuberous sclerosis and intractable seizures. CDR3s include the opening cysteine and the closing phenylalanine or tryptophan. The D gene is left open where the match is weak. Only part of the rows carry a size: once, few, many, or a class if the clone is expanded.

TRBV27	TRBJ1-2	TRBD1	-	TGTGCCACCGGACAGGGGGGCATTAACTATGGCTACACCTTC	CATGQGGINYGYTF
TRBV18	TRBJ2-1	-	-	TGTGCCAGCTCACCAATATCCGGCGACAATGAGCAGTTCTTC	CASSPISGDNEQFF
TRBV5-1	TRBJ1-1	-	-	TGCGCCAGCAGCTTGGAGAGCGGGAACACTGAAGCTTTCTTT	CASSLESGNTEAFF
TRBV7-3	TRBJ1-2	-	-	TGTGCCAGCAGCTTAGACAGTTACTATGGCTACACCTTC	CASSLDSYYGYTF
TRBV15	TRBJ2-2	TRBD2	few	TGTGCCACCAGCAGAACCCGAGTAGCGGGAGACGGGGAGCTGTTTTTT	CATSRTRVAGDGELFF
TRBV11-2	TRBJ2-3	-	-	TGTGCCAGCAGCCAAGGGCGGGGTGGCACAGATACGCAGTATTTT	CASSQGRGGTDTQYF
TRBV9	TRBJ2-1	TRBD2	-	TGTGCCAGCAGCGTAGGATTCGGGGCGGGAGGAGACGGTGAGCAGTTCTTC	CASSVGFGAGGDGEQFF
TRBV12-3/TRBV12-4	TRBJ1-2	-	-	TGTGCCAGCAGTTTAACCCGCACGGACTACACCTTC	CASSLTRTDYTF
TRBV2	TRBJ2-6	-	-	TGTGCCAGAAGGGAACAGTCTGGGGCCAACGTCCTGACTTTC	CARREQSGANVLTF
TRBV9	TRBJ1-5	-	-	TGTGCCAGCAGCGCTCACAGCAATAGCAATCAGCCCCAGCATTTT	CASSAHSNSNQPQHF
TRBV5-4	TRBJ1-2	-	-	TGTGCCAGCAGCCCACATACAGGGTCCACTAACTATGGCTACACCTTC	CASSPHTGSTNYGYTF
TRBV7-9	TRBJ2-3	-	-	TGTGCCAGCAGCTTCCCACTTGATAGCGGAGACACAGATACGCAGTATTTT	CASSFPLDSGDTDTQYF
TRBV11-3	TRBJ2-4	TRBD1	-	TGTGCCAGCAGCCCCCACCAGGGGGACATTCAGTACTTC	CASSPHQGDIQYF
TRBV27	TRBJ1-6	-	few	TGTGCCAGCAGTTTTTTATTTGGGGTAGATTCACCCCTCCACTTT	CASSFLFGVDSPLHF
TRBV7-6	TRBJ2-6	-	once	TGTGCCAGCTCCCCTAGGGGGAGGGCCGGGCAATCTGGGGCCAACGTCCTGACTTTC	CASSPRGRAGQSGANVLTF
TRBV12-3/TRBV12-4	TRBJ2-2	-	-	TGTGCCAGCAGTTTAGGGGCCCCGGGGCTGTTTTTT	CASSLGAPGLFF
TRBV19	TRBJ1-2	TRBD1	-	TGTGCCAGTAGTCCGACAGGGGGTGGCTACTATGGCTACACCTTC	CASSPTGGGYYGYTF
TRBV2	TRBJ1-2	TRBD1	-	TGTGCCAGCAGTCAACAGGGGTCCCCTAACTATGGCTACACCTTC	CASSQQGSPNYGYTF
TRBV27	TRBJ2-5	TRBD2	-	TGTGCCAGCAGTTTATTCCTAGCGGGAGGGACAGAGACCCAGTACTTC	CASSLFLAGGTETQYF
TRBV15	TRBJ1-5	-	-	TGTGCCACCAGCGACCTAATCGGGCAGCCCCAGCATTTT	CATSDLIGQPQHF